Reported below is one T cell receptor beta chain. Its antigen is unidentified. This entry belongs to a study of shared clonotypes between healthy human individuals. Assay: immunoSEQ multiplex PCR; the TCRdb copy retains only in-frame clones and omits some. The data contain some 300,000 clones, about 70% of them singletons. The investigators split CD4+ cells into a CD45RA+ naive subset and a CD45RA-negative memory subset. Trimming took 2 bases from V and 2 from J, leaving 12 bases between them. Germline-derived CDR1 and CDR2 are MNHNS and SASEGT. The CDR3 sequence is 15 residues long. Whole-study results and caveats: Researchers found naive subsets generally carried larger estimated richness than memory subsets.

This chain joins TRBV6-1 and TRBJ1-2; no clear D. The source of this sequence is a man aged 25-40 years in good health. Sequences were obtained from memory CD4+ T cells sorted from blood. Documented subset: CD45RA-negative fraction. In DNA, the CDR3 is TGTGCCAGCAGTGAATGGGCCCAGGACAACTATGGCTACACCTTC. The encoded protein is CASSEWAQDNYGYTF.